This TCR beta chain was identified during a study of beta chain features in type 1 diabetes (dated by TCRdb to between 2017 and 2018). Regarding the research as a whole: Mean age, gender distribution, total cell number and subset yield did not differ between patients and healthy donors. A total of under 120,000,000 sorted cells were examined across all samples, and RNA yield correlated strongly with the number of cells per subset. In the study, TCRB repertoires of sorted circulating CD4+ T cell subsets from recently diagnosed type 1 diabetes patients were compared with those of matched healthy donors. Whereas all 30 or so donors provided naive and central memory subsets, regulatory and stem cell-like memory subsets were isolated from just 8 patients and about 8 healthy donors. What the study reported, not specific to this receptor: Type 1 diabetes patients showed a moderate but significant shortening of TCRB CDR3 length in all four CD4+ subsets. Because cDNA was sequenced instead of genomic DNA, highly expressing activated cells could be over-represented, though the groups showed no difference in activation or CD3 levels. At VDJ recombination sites, type 1 diabetes patients had fewer insertions and more deleted nucleotides, which implies abnormalities in thymic rearrangement. HLA sub-analyses involved small numbers of individuals, so any influence of HLA type on TCRB rearrangement remained unresolved. Naive, central memory and regulatory TCRB repertoires appeared to be more alike among patients than among healthy donors. PCR may preferentially amplify shorter templates, but because patient and control samples were amplified and corrected together, any resulting skew would affect both groups equally.

V was cut back by 4 bases and J by 0 bases, leaving a gap of 16 bases between them. From cysteine to phenylalanine, the CDR3 is 16 amino acids long. Just the 48-base CDR3 DNA is kept, in frame starting at base 1. As encoded in the germline V gene (reference sequence), CDR1 is GTSNPN while CDR2 is SVGIG. To note about this clone: What this receptor recognizes is not known. Base qualities are not provided; no much larger clone lies one nucleotide away.

A single peripheral blood draw of around 120 mL on average was collected from each donor into heparinised tubes. Naive, central memory, regulatory and stem cell-like memory CD4+ T cells were sorted on a BD FACSAria II using a panel including CD45RO, CCR7, CD25, CD127, CD95 and CD27. Purity was above 95% for every sorted population. Right away, PBMCs were isolated by Lymphoprep density gradient centrifugation and were stained directly, with no culture step. So that batch effects would be minimized, each experiment stained and sorted samples in pairs, pairing one healthy donor with one patient. The High Capacity cDNA Reverse Transcription Kit was used to reverse transcribe all of the isolated RNA, meaning that expressed TCRB transcripts were what got sequenced. Deep immunoSEQ sequencing was applied to naive, central memory and regulatory T cell samples, giving an average of approximately 4 million total reads per sample. Sorted cells were lysed in RLT buffer and RNA was extracted with DNase-treated RNeasy Micro or Mini kits, depending on cell number. Each cell subset was processed separately to prevent cross-contamination, with patient and healthy donor samples processed together. The immunoSEQ multiplex PCR was used to amplify TCRB sequences from cDNA, yielding 87-bp fragments that span the CDR3 region. Amplicons were sequenced on the Illumina HiSeq platform. The paper's processing steps were these. Synthetic template baselines were used to correct PCR bias computationally, reads within Hamming distance 2 were collapsed, and singletons that could not be merged were discarded. Reads were aligned against IMGT to assign V, D and J genes, CDR3 length and insertions or deletions at six rearrangement sites. Clonotype counts were normalized to sorted cell number within each subset before computing true diversity and Gini coefficients with the tcR R package. The overlap coefficient, calculated on TCRB nucleotide sequences, was used to quantify repertoire sharing. The source is immuneACCESS, and TCRdb retained only in-frame sequences with V and J called. Part of the clones is not carried over; for the studies checked, unresolved V genes explain less than half of this, and the remainder is unexplained. From that table come the V and J calls and clone size; the DNA was used to work out D and trimming. Across this sample there are roughly 70,000 clones, with nearly 50% seen only once. 0.65% to 0.85% of the sample is taken by the ten largest.

Sequenced: central memory CD4+ T cells from blood. The chain links TRBV30 with TRBJ2-1; the D gene is perhaps TRBD2, on 5 matching bases. This receptor was taken from a young man with type 1 diabetes. The CDR3 protein: CAWKASGRSSYNEQFF. The DNA reads as follows: TGTGCCTGGAAGGCAAGCGGTAGGAGCTCCTACAATGAGCAGTTCTTC.